Presented here are 6 T cell receptor beta chains from one specimen sequenced in a study of blood T cell repertoires in COVID-19. Repertoires were generated with immunoSEQ multiplex PCR, while TCRdb's copy carries only in-frame clones and drops some. Counted here are about 250,000 clones, approximately 90% occurring once; the ten biggest clones make up roughly 1.7%. The sample comprised PBMCs or T cells enriched from blood (not recorded which). These receptor sequences come from a man between 35 and 55 years old who had recovered from COVID-19.

V and J are TRBV19 and TRBJ2-7; the D gene is possibly TRBD2 (5 bases). V gave up 5 bases and J gave up 0 bases, with 11 bases separating them. The CDR3 spans 14 residues. CDR1 LNHDA and CDR2 SQIVND come from the germline V gene (reference sequence). The CDR3 sequence is CASSFRELSYEQYF. The CDR3 nucleotides read TGTGCCAGTAGTTTCCGGGAACTCTCCTACGAGCAGTACTTC.

The V and J genes are TRBV29-1 and TRBJ2-1; 16 nucleotides align to TRBD2. Trimming cost V 7 bases and J 2 bases; bases outside gene matches: 2. This CDR3 spans 15 amino acids. Per germline, CDR1 SQVTM and CDR2 ANQGSEA. The CDR3 DNA follows: TGCAGCGGGGGACTAGCGGGAGGGACCTACAATGAGCAGTTCTTC. Amino acids: CSGGLAGGTYNEQFF.

This clone was observed a single time. V usage is TRBV6-1 and J usage is TRBJ1-2, with unresolved D. Trimming pared 8 bases from V and 2 bases from J, leaving 6 bases between. The CDR3 loop spans 11 amino acids. Germline V lookup: CDR1 MNHNS, CDR2 SASEGT. CDR3 sequence (DNA): TGTGCCAGCCTTCCGAACTATGGCTACACCTTC. It is translated as CASLPNYGYTF.

This sequence joins TRBV6-1 and TRBJ1-5, with D perhaps TRBD1 (5 bases). Germline CDR1 MNHNS, CDR2 SASEGT. The CDR3 length is 16 residues. V shed 2 bases and J shed 3 bases, with 14 bases lying between them. In DNA form, the CDR3 reads TGTGCCAGCAGTGAAATAACGGGGGGTCTCAATCAGCCCCAGCATTTT. Residues: CASSEITGGLNQPQHF.

The chain recombines TRBV10-3 with TRBJ1-5, with 8 bases that match TRBD1. In germline, CDR1 is ENHRY, CDR2 SYGVKD. V lost 10 bases and J lost 4; bases outside the gene matches: 3. This CDR3 spans 12 amino acids. CDR3: CATRGQNQPQHF. The CDR3 DNA is TGTGCCACCAGGGGGCAAAATCAGCCCCAGCATTTT.

The chain recombines TRBV5-1 with TRBJ2-1, with 11 bases matching TRBD1. CDR1 and CDR2 from the germline V gene are SGHRS and YFSETQ. Germline trimming cut 4 bases from V and 3 bases from J; bases unmatched to any gene: 3. There are 15 residues in the CDR3. The CDR3, as DNA: TGCGCCAGCAGCCCCGGGACAGGGGGCTACAATGAGCAGTTCTTC. Amino acid sequence: CASSPGTGGYNEQFF.